The clone carrying this T cell receptor beta chain was seen a handful of times. What it binds is not known. Combining a sample-barcoded 5' primer with a J-beta primer mix, a second PCR ran for about 7 to 11 cycles. Every sample produced at least 2.5 million CDR3-containing paired-end reads. TCRdb independently ran MiXCR on the 5' RACE reads; one entry per CDR3 protein. The sample consists of more than 1 million distinct CDR3 sequences, 35% to 50% of them appearing once. This entry belongs to a study of blood T cells in healthy people across ages. Whole-study findings and limits: Conclusively comparing naive with antigen-experienced cells was impossible with unsorted PBMCs.

Germline V lookup: CDR1 WNHNN, CDR2 SYGVQD (reference sequence). There are 13 residues in the CDR3. Between the trimmed V and J ends, which lost 6 bases and 6 bases, there was a span of 12 bases. Each donor had around 11 milliliters of peripheral blood drawn. The TCR sequence derives from an older woman in good health. The V and J genes are TRBV10-1 and TRBJ2-1, with TRBD2 as a possible D gene (5 bases). Sequencing used blood. The CDR3 bases are TGCGCCAGCAGCGAAAGCGGCCCCAATGAGCAGTTCTTC. It yields the protein CASSESGPNEQFF.